Listed below are T cell receptor beta chains from one sample, sequenced in a study of cytomegalovirus exposure and HLA in healthy donors. Only in-frame clones appear in the TCRdb table, and some are missing; sequencing was by immunoSEQ multiplex PCR. The sample records 150,000 to 200,000 clones, around four fifths being singletons. Sequenced: PBMCs. These receptors originate from a man aged 50-60 years in good health and CMV-seropositive. The CDR3 runs from the conserved cysteine through the conserved F or W. The order of the fields is V gene, clone size, CDR3 protein. The size field is filled for only some rows; it gives once, few, many or a size class.

TRBV5-1,few,CASSLAGDEQYF
TRBV19,NA,CASSIRQGYSNQPQHF
TRBV7-9,NA,CASSSPGQGAANEKLFF
TRBV28,NA,CASNTGASGSYEQYF
TRBV27,NA,CASSPGTGGTDTQYF
TRBV6-1,NA,CASRLQIYEQYF
TRBV20-1,once,CSALGGYEQYF
TRBV28,once,CASSLAGDSYEQYF
TRBV5-1,NA,CASSQGTSGVQETQYF
TRBV2,NA,CASSSRQGGTQPQHF
TRBV7-2,NA,CASSYTTGGILSYEQYF
TRBV7-9,NA,CASSLSAGYDTQYF
TRBV6-7,NA,CASSYSSKRGRSETQYF
TRBV19,NA,CASSIVAGGSTDTQYF
TRBV29-1,NA,CSTVGGPNYGYTF
TRBV19,NA,CASSAEGTGTGRLGEQFF
TRBV10-2,NA,CASSEFGNYEQYF
TRBV12-5,once,CASGSAGREQFF
TRBV5-1,NA,CASSFRQGRADTQYF
TRBV28,NA,CASSPSVYEQYF
TRBV5-4,NA,CASSGKTSSETQYF
TRBV28,few,CASSKRRRSNEKLFF
TRBV28,NA,CASSQGYYGYTF
TRBV4-2,NA,CASSQGSGTGELFF
TRBV10-3,NA,CAISRGGWNYEQYF
TRBV7-6,NA,CASSQGGDEAFF
TRBV28,NA,CASSSAYRSNTIYF
TRBV5-1,NA,CASSFQGEIETQHF
TRBV29-1,NA,CSAGRTGYSYEQYF
TRBV28,NA,CASRLAGGSSYEQYF
TRBV28,NA,CASSSREQNEKLFF
TRBV28,NA,CASSLRGQGYNTEAFF